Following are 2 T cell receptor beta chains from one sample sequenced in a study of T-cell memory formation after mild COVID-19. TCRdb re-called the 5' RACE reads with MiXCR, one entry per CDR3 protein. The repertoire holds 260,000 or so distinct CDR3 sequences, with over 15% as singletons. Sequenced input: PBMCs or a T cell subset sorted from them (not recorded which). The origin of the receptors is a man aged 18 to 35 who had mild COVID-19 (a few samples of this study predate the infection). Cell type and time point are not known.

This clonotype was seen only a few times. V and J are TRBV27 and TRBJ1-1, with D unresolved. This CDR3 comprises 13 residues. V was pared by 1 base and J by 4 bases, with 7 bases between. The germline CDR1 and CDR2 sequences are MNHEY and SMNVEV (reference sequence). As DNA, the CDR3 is TGTGCCAGCAGTTTATGGTTAGGCACTGAAGCTTTCTTT. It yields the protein CASSLWLGTEAFF.

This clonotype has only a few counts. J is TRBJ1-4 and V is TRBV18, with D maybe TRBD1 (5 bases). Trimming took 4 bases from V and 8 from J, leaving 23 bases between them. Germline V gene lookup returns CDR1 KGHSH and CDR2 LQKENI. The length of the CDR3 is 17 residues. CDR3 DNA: TGTGCCAGCTCACGAGGGACGCCGGGGCTTGACATCGAAAAACTGTTTTTT. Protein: CASSRGTPGLDIEKLFF. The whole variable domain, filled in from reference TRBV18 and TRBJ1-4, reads NAGVMQNPRHLVRRRGQEARLRCSPMKGHSHVYWYRQLPEEGLKFMVYLQKENIIDESGMPKERFSAEFPKEGPSILRIQQVVRGDSAAYFCASSRGTPGLDIEKLFFGSGTQLSVL.